These 16 T cell receptor beta chains were all obtained from the same sample, sequenced in a study of tumor-infiltrating lymphocytes in oesophageal squamous cell carcinoma. Via MiXCR, TCRdb re-called the PCR reads, giving one row per CDR3 protein. The table includes around 13,000 distinct CDR3 sequences, around 50% detected once. Sequencing input: esophageal tumor tissue. Receptors were obtained from a female donor with esophageal squamous cell carcinoma.

Only a few counts were recorded for this clonotype. J is TRBJ2-5 and V is TRBV7-6, with D maybe TRBD2 (5 bases). CDR3 length: 12 residues. From germline, CDR1 is SGHVS and CDR2 FNYEAQ. Between the trimmed V and J ends, which lost 5 bases and 4 bases, there was a span of 8 bases. CDR3 sequence: CASSRTRETQYF. As DNA, the CDR3 is TGTGCCAGCAGCCGGACTCGAGAGACCCAGTACTTC. Combining the CDR3 with reference TRBV7-6 and TRBJ2-5 gives the whole variable domain GAGVSQSPRYKVTKRGQDVALRCDPISGHVSLYWYRQALGQGPEFLTYFNYEAQQDKSGLPNDRFSAERPEGSISTLTIQRTEQRDSAMYRCASSRTRETQYFGPGTRLLVL.

The J gene is TRBJ2-2, the V gene TRBV10-3, with 11 bases fitting TRBD2. The junction had 2 bases not matched to a gene; V was cut back by 8 bases and J by 0 bases. The CDR3 totals 15 residues. Germline V lookup: CDR1 ENHRY, CDR2 SYGVKD. The CDR3 nucleotides are TGTGCCATCTCTAGCGGGAGGACGAACACCGGGGAGCTGTTTTTT. Translating gives CAISSGRTNTGELFF.

Comment on this clonotype: A much larger clonotype is one base distant, so this may be a read error. This sequence joins TRBV7-4 and TRBJ2-5, with 9 bases that match TRBD1. After removal of 4 bases from V and 11 bases from J, the junction contained 14 bases not matched to a gene. This CDR3 contains 15 residues. Germline V gives CDR1 SGHVT, CDR2 SQSDAQ. As DNA, the CDR3 is TGTGCCAGCAGCTCTGGGACAGGGATCTACAATGAGCAGTACTTC. The encoded protein is CASSSGTGIYNEQYF.

This clonotype was counted a few times. The rearrangement uses TRBV10-3 and TRBJ2-4; a possible D gene is TRBD2 (5 bases). The end of the DNA is better explained by TRBJ2-7, so the J call may be wrong. The CDR3 spans 13 residues. Germline loops: CDR1 ENHRY, CDR2 SYGVKD. This chain's CDR3 is CAISPSTSYEQYF. As DNA, the CDR3 is TGTGCCATCAGTCCTTCAACTAGCTACGAGCAGTACTTC.

This clonotype occurred once. The chain combines TRBV6-1 with TRBJ1-3, with unresolved D. The ends were cut back, 0 bases at V and 3 bases at J, with 9 bases in the middle. The CDR3 loop spans 15 amino acids. Per the germline V gene, CDR1 is MNHNS and CDR2 is SASEGT. The CDR3 DNA reads as TGTGCCAGCAGTGAAGCGTGGGGAGTTGGAAACACCATATATTTT. It is translated as CASSEAWGVGNTIYF.

The table lists this clonotype with a few counts. The gene calls are TRBV7-8 and TRBJ2-1; the match to TRBD2 covers 13 bases. V dropped 1 base and J dropped 8; count of bases not matched to a gene: 5. The CDR3 sequence is 16 residues long. Germline CDR1 reads SGHVS; CDR2 reads FQNEAQ. CDR3: CASSLEGTSGMYEQFF. CDR3 nucleotides: TGTGCCAGCAGCTTAGAGGGGACTAGCGGGATGTATGAGCAGTTCTTC.

The rearrangement links TRBV6-6 to TRBJ2-4; a possible D gene is TRBD1 (6 bases). The better agreement between TRBJ2-7 and the DNA end casts doubt on the J call. The CDR3 is made up of 13 amino acids. Germline lookup yields CDR1 MNHNY and CDR2 SVGAGI (reference sequence). Written as DNA, the CDR3 is TGTGCCAGCAGTTACGGACAGTCCTACGAGCAGTACTTC. Its protein is CASSYGQSYEQYF.

This chain uses TRBV7-2 with TRBJ2-5; no definite D call. This CDR3 has 15 residues. Germline-derived CDR1 and CDR2 are SGHTA and FQGNSA. V was cut by 7 bases and J by 1 base, with 16 bases left in between. The DNA for the CDR3 is TGTGCCAGCATCGATTCTACTACGGCCCAAGAGACCCAGTACTTC. Residues: CASIDSTTAQETQYF.

Sample share makes this clonotype medium-sized. The junction and the germline gene differ at one end; a read error may be behind it. J is TRBJ1-1 and V is TRBV6-1; TRBD1 aligns across 10 bases. The CDR3 length is 13 residues. The germline V gene has CDR1 MNHNS and CDR2 SASEGT. CDR3 sequence (DNA): TGTGCCAGCAGTGACGGGACAGGGGCTCTGGTCGTCTTT. It is translated as CASSDGTGALVVF.

This chain links TRBV5-5 with TRBJ2-1; TRBD2 aligns across 14 bases. Matching the DNA end better, TRBJ2-7 makes the J call doubtful. CDR3 length: 17 amino acids. Germline-derived CDR1 and CDR2 are SGHKS and YYEKEE (reference sequence). The CDR3 DNA is TGTGCCAGCAGCTTGGGTGGGACTAGCGGGGGCTCCTACGAGCAGTACTTC. It specifies CASSLGGTSGGSYEQYF.

The chain is built from TRBV7-9 and TRBJ2-5; TRBD1 matches 7 bases. The J segment lost 1 base and the V segment lost 2 bases, leaving 4 bases of the junction unmatched. This CDR3 comprises 15 residues. Looked up from germline, CDR1 is SEHNR and CDR2 is FQNEAQ (reference sequence). The CDR3 spells CASSLRGQLQETQYF. CDR3 DNA: TGTGCCAGCAGCTTAAGGGGACAGCTCCAAGAGACCCAGTACTTC. Full variable domain (outside the CDR3, taken from reference TRBV7-9 and TRBJ2-5): DTGVSQNPRHKITKRGQNVTFRCDPISEHNRLYWYRQTLGQGPEFLTYFQNEAQLEKSRLLSDRFSAERPKGSFSTLEIQRTEQGDSAMYLCASSLRGQLQETQYFGPGTRLLVL.

The CDR3 protein is CASTRGGLVIQYF. The CDR3, as DNA: TGTGCCAGCACTCGGGGAGGGTTGGTCATTCAGTACTTC. The rearrangement uses TRBV6-8 and TRBJ2-1; 7 positions match TRBD2. With the DNA end fitting TRBJ2-4 better, the J assignment may be wrong. CDR1 MNHGY and CDR2 SAAAGT come from the germline V gene. CDR3 size: 13 residues.

J is TRBJ2-2 and V is TRBV7-2, with D possibly called TRBD1 or TRBD2 (5 bases each). Germline CDR1 is SGHTA and CDR2 is FQGNSA. The CDR3 is made up of 16 amino acids. V lost 5 bases, J lost 5 bases, and 18 bases lay in between. The CDR3 sequence: CASSRRNLAGTGELFF. The CDR3 coding sequence is TGTGCCAGCAGCCGTCGGAATCTAGCAGGGACCGGGGAGCTGTTTTTT.

This clonotype occurred once. Germline and junction disagree at one end, which may indicate a read error. CDR3 DNA sequence: TGTGCCAGCAGCTCCAATACAGGGGGAGGTAAGTTCTTC. Translating it yields CASSSNTGGGKFF. The chain is built from TRBV7-2 and TRBJ2-5, with 8 bases fitting TRBD1. This CDR3 comprises 13 residues. Germline values: CDR1 SGHTA, CDR2 FQGNSA.

The chain recombines TRBV4-3 with TRBJ2-5, with a weak D call TRBD2 (6 bases). The DNA end is more similar to TRBJ2-7, so the J call may be wrong. The CDR3 has 17 amino acids. Germline V gives CDR1 LGHNA, CDR2 YSLEER. CDR3 DNA sequence: TGCGCCAGCAGCCCCCAAGAAAGGCGGGACGGATACTACGAGCAGTACTTC. It translates to CASSPQERRDGYYEQYF.

The genes are TRBV7-3 and TRBJ2-5; unclear D gene. Judging by the DNA end, TRBJ2-1 fits better; the J call may be wrong. Germline V gene data show CDR1 as SGHTA and CDR2 as FQGTGA. The CDR3 spans 13 residues. CDR3 coding DNA: TGTGCCAGCAGCTTAGGCCAATACAATGAGCAGTTCTTC. It translates to CASSLGQYNEQFF.